This T cell receptor (beta chain) emerged from a study of siplizumab effects on memory and regulatory T cells. The CDR3 runs 9 residues. Trimming removed 7 bases from V and 6 bases from J, with 0 bases in between. Germline CDR1 reads MNHEY; CDR2 reads SVGAGI. Repertoires were generated with immunoSEQ multiplex PCR, while TCRdb's copy carries only in-frame clones and drops some. This sample has about 100,000 clones, with more than 85% found just once. Material: CD4+ T cells sorted from blood. The sequence was obtained from a human donor in good health. The chain employs TRBV6-5 and TRBJ2-2; unclear D gene. The CDR3 reads CASTGELFF. The DNA of the CDR3 is TGTGCCAGCACCGGGGAGCTGTTTTTT.